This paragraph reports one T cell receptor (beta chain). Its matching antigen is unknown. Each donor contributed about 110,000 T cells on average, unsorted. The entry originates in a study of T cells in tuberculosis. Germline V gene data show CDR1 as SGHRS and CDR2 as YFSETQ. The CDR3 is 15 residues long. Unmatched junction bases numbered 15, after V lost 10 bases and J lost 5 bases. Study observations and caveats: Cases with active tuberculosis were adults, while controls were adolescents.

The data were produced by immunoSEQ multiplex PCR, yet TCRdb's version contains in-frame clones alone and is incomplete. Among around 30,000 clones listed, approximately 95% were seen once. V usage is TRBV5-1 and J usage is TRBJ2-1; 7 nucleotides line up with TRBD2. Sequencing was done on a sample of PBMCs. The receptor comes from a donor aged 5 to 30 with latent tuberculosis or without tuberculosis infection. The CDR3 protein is CAPSRGEGLHNEQFF. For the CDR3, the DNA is TGCGCCCCTAGCCGGGGGGAGGGCCTCCACAATGAGCAGTTCTTC. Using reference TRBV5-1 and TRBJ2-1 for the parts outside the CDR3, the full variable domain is KAGVTQTPRYLIKTRGQQVTLSCSPISGHRSVSWYQQTPGQGLQFLFEYFSETQRNKGNFPGRFSGRQFSNSRSEMNVSTLELGDSALYLCAPSRGEGLHNEQFFGPGTRLTVL.